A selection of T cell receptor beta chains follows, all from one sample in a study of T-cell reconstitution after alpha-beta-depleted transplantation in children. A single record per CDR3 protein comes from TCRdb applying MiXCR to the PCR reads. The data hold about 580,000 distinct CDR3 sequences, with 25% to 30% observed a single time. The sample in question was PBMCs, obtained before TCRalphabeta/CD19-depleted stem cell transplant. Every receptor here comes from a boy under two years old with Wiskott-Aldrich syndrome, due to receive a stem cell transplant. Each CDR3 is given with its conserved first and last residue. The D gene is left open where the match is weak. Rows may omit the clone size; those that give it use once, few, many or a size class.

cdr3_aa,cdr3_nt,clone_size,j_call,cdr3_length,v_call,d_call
CASSNRDTNQPQHF,TGTGCCAGCAGCAACCGGGACACCAATCAGCCCCAGCATTTT,.,TRBJ1-5,14,TRBV11-2,.
CASSLAGRIYEQYF,TGCGCCAGCAGCTTGGCCGGCAGGATATACGAGCAGTACTTC,.,TRBJ2-7,14,TRBV5-1,.
CSAGLAGVLAKNIQYF,TGCAGTGCGGGACTAGCGGGAGTATTGGCCAAAAACATTCAGTACTTC,.,TRBJ2-4,16,TRBV20-1,TRBD2
CSARQGQGTYGYTF,TGCAGTGCTAGACAAGGACAGGGGACCTATGGCTACACCTTC,.,TRBJ1-2,14,TRBV20-1,TRBD1
CSARAQGAVPYNEQFF,TGCAGTGCTAGAGCACAGGGGGCCGTCCCCTACAATGAGCAGTTCTTC,.,TRBJ2-1,16,TRBV20-1,TRBD1
CASGRTSRYNEQFF,TGTGCCAGCGGAAGGACTAGCCGGTACAATGAGCAGTTCTTC,.,TRBJ2-1,14,TRBV2,TRBD2
CASSPTIYYEQYF,TGTGCCAGCAGTCCAACAATCTACTACGAGCAGTACTTC,.,TRBJ2-7,13,TRBV12-3/TRBV12-4,.
CASSLVGLAGIGTGELFF,TGCGCCAGCAGCTTGGTCGGACTAGCGGGAATTGGCACCGGGGAGCTGTTTTTT,.,TRBJ2-2,18,TRBV5-1,TRBD2
CASSRTSGRAFTDTQYF,TGTGCCAGCAGCCGAACTAGCGGGAGGGCCTTCACAGATACGCAGTATTTT,few,TRBJ2-3,17,TRBV4-2,TRBD2
CASSSRLASYEQYF,TGTGCCAGCAGCTCTCGGCTAGCGAGCTACGAGCAGTACTTC,.,TRBJ2-7,14,TRBV7-2,.
CASSVRLDFSNEQFF,TGTGCCAGCAGTGTGCGACTAGACTTCAGCAATGAGCAGTTCTTC,.,TRBJ2-1,15,TRBV6-1,.
CSASRLAGGSWEQFF,TGCAGTGCTAGCAGACTAGCGGGAGGAAGTTGGGAGCAGTTCTTC,few,TRBJ2-1,15,TRBV20-1,TRBD2
CASSLTGTSGANVLTF,TGTGCCAGCAGTCTCACTGGGACCTCTGGGGCCAACGTCCTGACTTTC,few,TRBJ2-6,16,TRBV6-1,.
CASSSQATQYF,TGTGCCAGCAGTTCCCAAGCGACCCAGTACTTC,.,TRBJ2-5,11,TRBV27,.
CASSKWDRDNEQFF,TGTGCCAGCAGCAAATGGGACAGAGACAATGAGCAGTTCTTC,.,TRBJ2-1,14,TRBV5-6,TRBD1
CASSRVGGLVIEQFF,TGTGCCAGTAGTAGGGTTGGCGGACTAGTAATCGAGCAGTTCTTC,.,TRBJ2-1,15,TRBV19,TRBD2